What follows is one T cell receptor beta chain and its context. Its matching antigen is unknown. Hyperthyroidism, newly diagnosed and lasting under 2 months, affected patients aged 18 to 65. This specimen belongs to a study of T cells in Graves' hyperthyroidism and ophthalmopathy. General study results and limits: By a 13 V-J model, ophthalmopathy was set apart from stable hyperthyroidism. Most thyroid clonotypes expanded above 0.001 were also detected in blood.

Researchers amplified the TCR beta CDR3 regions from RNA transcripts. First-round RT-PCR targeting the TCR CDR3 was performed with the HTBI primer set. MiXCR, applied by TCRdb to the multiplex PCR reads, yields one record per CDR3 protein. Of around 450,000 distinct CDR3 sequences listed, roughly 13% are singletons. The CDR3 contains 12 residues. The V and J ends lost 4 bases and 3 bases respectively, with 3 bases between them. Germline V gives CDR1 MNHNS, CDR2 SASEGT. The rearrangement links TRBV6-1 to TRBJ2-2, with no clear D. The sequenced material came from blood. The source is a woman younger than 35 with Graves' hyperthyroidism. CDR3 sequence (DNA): TGTGCCAGCAGTGTTTACACCGGGGAGCTGTTTTTT. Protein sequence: CASSVYTGELFF.